This T cell receptor (beta chain) came from a study of T cell repertoires in cytomegalovirus infection. In the study overall: HLA-C-restricted CMV epitopes, recently identified, and well-studied HLA-B-restricted ones were used by the study. Findings and caveats of the study: HLA-C-restricted TCR beta clonotypes specific for CMV led the ex vivo response.

In this sample, this clonotype turned up a few times. No antigen is known for it. TCRdb itself ran the reads through MiXCR, one entry per CDR3 protein. The repertoire has around 100,000 distinct CDR3 sequences, roughly 41% of them found once; the top ten carry about 74%. This material consisted of CD8+ T cells from cultured PBMCs, taken from culture after CMV antigen stimulation. The sequence came from a human donor in good health (CMV status not recorded). Some clones in this sample may be carry-over from other donors' samples.

The CDR3: CASTPGGIQGNYGYTF. CDR3 in DNA: TGTGCCAGCACCCCGGGGGGAATACAGGGGAACTATGGCTACACCTTC. The V call is TRBV7-8, the J call TRBJ1-2; 7 bases fit TRBD1. V dropped 7 bases and J dropped 2; count of bases not matched to a gene: 13. Germline V gene lookup returns CDR1 SGHVS and CDR2 FQNEAQ. The CDR3 is 16 residues long.